This TCR beta chain was retrieved from a study of blood T cell repertoires in COVID-19. The table came from immunoSEQ multiplex PCR; TCRdb's copy has only in-frame clones and leaves some out. Seen here are about 100,000 clones, roughly 85% observed once, and the top ten hold 2.4%. The CDR3 runs to 13 residues. V trimming: 9 bases; J trimming: 7 bases; junction bases outside the gene matches: 10. The germline V gene has CDR1 LNHDA and CDR2 SQIVND (reference sequence). The V gene is TRBV19, the J gene TRBJ2-3, with 7 bases aligning to TRBD1. The material sequenced was peripheral blood. This clonotype was obtained from a human donor in a cohort sampled during active COVID-19. In nucleotides, the CDR3 is TGTGCCAGCAGGGACAGAGACAAAAATACGCAGTATTTT. The encoded protein is CASRDRDKNTQYF.